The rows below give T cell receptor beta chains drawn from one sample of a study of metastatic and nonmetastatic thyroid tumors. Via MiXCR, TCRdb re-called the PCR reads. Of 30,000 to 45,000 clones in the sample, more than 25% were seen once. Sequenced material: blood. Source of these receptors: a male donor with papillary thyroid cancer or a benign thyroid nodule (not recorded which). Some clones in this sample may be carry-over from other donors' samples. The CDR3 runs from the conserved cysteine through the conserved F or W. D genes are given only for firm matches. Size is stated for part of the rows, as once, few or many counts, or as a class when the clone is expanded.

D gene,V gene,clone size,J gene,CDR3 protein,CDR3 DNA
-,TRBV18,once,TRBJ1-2,CASSPEAANYGYTF,TGTGCCAGCTCACCAGAGGCGGCTAACTATGGCTACACCTTC
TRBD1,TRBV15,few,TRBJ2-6,CATSGDRGSGANVLTF,TGTGCCACCAGCGGGGACAGGGGTTCCGGGGCCAACGTCCTGACTTTC
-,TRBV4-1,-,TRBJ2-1,CASSQERSGSNEQFF,TGCGCCAGCAGCCAAGAGCGATCGGGGTCCAATGAGCAGTTCTTC
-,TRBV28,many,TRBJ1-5,CASSPRWAGNQPQHF,TGTGCCAGCAGTCCTCGATGGGCAGGGAATCAGCCCCAGCATTTT
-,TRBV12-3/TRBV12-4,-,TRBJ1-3,CASSLERAGGNTIYF,TGTGCCAGCAGTTTAGAGAGGGCAGGGGGAAACACCATATATTTT
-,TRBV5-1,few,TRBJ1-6,CASSLVADSPLHF,TGCGCCAGCAGCTTGGTAGCAGATTCACCCCTCCACTTT
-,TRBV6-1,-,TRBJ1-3,CASSEVGQTSGNTIYF,TGTGCCAGCAGTGAAGTGGGTCAAACCTCTGGAAACACCATATATTTT
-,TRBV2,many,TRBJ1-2,CASRVGGWGGYTF,TGTGCCAGCCGCGTTGGGGGATGGGGTGGCTACACCTTC
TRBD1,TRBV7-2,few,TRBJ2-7,CASSSTGTGGKQYF,TGTGCCAGCAGCTCGACCGGGACAGGGGGCAAGCAGTACTTC
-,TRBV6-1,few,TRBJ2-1,CASRGGYNEQFF,TGTGCCAGCAGGGGAGGATACAATGAGCAGTTCTTC
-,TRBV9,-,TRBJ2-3,CASSVAPGGTDTQYF,TGTGCCAGCAGCGTAGCGCCCGGGGGCACAGATACGCAGTATTTT
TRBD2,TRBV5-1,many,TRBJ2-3,CASSMSRGEGDTQYF,TGCGCCAGCAGTATGTCCCGAGGGGAGGGAGATACGCAGTATTTT
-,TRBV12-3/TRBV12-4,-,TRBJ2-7,CASSPTLGGYEQYF,TGTGCCAGCAGCCCAACCTTAGGAGGATACGAGCAGTACTTC
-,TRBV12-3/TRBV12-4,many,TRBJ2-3,CASRLKGHADTQYF,TGTGCCAGCAGGCTCAAGGGTCATGCAGATACGCAGTATTTT
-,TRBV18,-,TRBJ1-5,CASSSGRNQPQHF,TGTGCCAGCTCAAGCGGGCGTAACCAGCCCCAGCATTTT
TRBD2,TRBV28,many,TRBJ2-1,CASSSHALATREQFF,TGTGCCAGCAGTTCACATGCACTAGCGACTCGTGAGCAGTTCTTC
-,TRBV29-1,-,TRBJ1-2,CSVEPRGGDGYTF,TGCAGCGTTGAACCCAGGGGAGGCGATGGCTACACCTTC
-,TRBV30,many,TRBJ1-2,CAWNRALGGYTF,TGTGCCTGGAACAGGGCCCTGGGAGGCTACACCTTC
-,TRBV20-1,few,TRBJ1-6,CSARSHWDSPLHF,TGCAGTGCTAGATCTCATTGGGATTCACCCCTCCACTTT
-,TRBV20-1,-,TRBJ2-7,CSATIASEQYF,TGCAGTGCCACAATAGCGAGCGAGCAGTACTTC
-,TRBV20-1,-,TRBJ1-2,CSASDRLKYGYTF,TGCAGTGCTAGTGACAGACTAAAATATGGCTACACCTTC
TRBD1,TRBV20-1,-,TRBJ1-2,CSARDYGRGMDYGYTF,TGCAGTGCTAGAGATTACGGCAGGGGGATGGACTATGGCTACACCTTC
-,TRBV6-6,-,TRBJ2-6,CASSYSYSGANVLTF,TGTGCCAGCAGTTACTCTTACTCTGGGGCCAACGTCCTGACTTTC
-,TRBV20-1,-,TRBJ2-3,CRGTIRGATTTDTQYF,TGCAGGGGGACAATCCGGGGGGCGACAACCACAGATACGCAGTATTTT
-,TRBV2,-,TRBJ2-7,CASSEEGGTPYEQYF,TGTGCCAGCAGTGAAGAGGGCGGGACCCCCTACGAGCAGTACTTC
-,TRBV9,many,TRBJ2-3,CASSDEPGTDTQYF,TGTGCCAGCAGCGATGAGCCAGGCACAGATACGCAGTATTTT
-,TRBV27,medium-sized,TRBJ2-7,CASSLGGEQYF,TGTGCCAGCAGTTTAGGAGGCGAGCAGTACTTC
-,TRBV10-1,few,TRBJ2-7,CASSESGAGTYEQYF,TGCGCCAGCAGTGAGTCTGGAGCAGGGACCTACGAGCAGTACTTC
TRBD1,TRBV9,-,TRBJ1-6,CASSPTKTGGYNSPLHF,TGTGCCAGCAGCCCCACGAAAACAGGGGGCTATAATTCACCCCTCCACTTT
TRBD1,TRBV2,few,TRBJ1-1,CASSITGVNTEAFF,TGTGCCAGCAGTATAACAGGGGTAAACACTGAAGCTTTCTTT
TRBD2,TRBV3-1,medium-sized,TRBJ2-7,CASSLGLAGGAEQYF,TGTGCCAGCAGCCTTGGACTAGCGGGAGGGGCCGAGCAGTACTTC
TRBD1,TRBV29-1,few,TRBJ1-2,CSVEGTGGGYTF,TGCAGCGTCGAGGGGACAGGTGGCGGCTACACCTTC